This TCR beta chain originates from a study of T cells in Graves' hyperthyroidism and ophthalmopathy. Study background: Peripheral blood was drawn at first diagnosis, prior to all treatment. Study-level results: Blood also held most thyroid clonotypes expanded beyond 0.001.

The CDR3 is made up of 16 amino acids. The germline CDR1 and CDR2 sequences are DFQATT and SNEGSKA (reference sequence). V was clipped by 6 bases and J by 7 bases; unmatched bases: 17. For Graves' hyperthyroidism to be stable, ophthalmopathy could not progress within 18 months. Reasons for excluding patients were uncontrolled infection, other autoimmune disease, pregnancy or lactation. TCR beta CDR3 regions were amplified from RNA transcripts. During a first-round RT-PCR of the TCR CDR3, the HTBI primer set was used. TCRdb itself ran the multiplex PCR reads through MiXCR, one entry per CDR3 protein. The repertoire holds approximately 320,000 distinct CDR3 sequences, with roughly 15% as singletons. Details on this clonotype: Its antigen is not identified.

This TCR was sampled from a man younger than 40 with Graves' hyperthyroidism. Sequencing input: blood. J is TRBJ2-7 and V is TRBV20-1; 11 bases are a match to TRBD2. The CDR3 is CSASTFSGRAFGEQYF. The CDR3 DNA sequence: TGCAGTGCCTCCACCTTTAGCGGGAGGGCCTTCGGTGAGCAGTACTTC.